Each of the 21 T cell receptor beta chains below was sequenced from the same sample in a study of T-cell reconstitution after alpha-beta-depleted transplantation in children. It was with unique molecular identifiers that the TCRbeta library was prepared. A single record per CDR3 protein comes from TCRdb applying MiXCR to the PCR reads. The table lists 350,000 to 500,000 distinct CDR3 sequences, 43% of them singletons. The specimen comprised PBMCs, sampled before TCRalphabeta/CD19-depleted stem cell transplant. All receptors come from a girl aged 2-10 years with aplastic anemia, due to receive a stem cell transplant.

J is TRBJ2-1 and V is TRBV7-9; D unresolved. Germline assignment: CDR1 SEHNR and CDR2 FQNEAQ (reference sequence). The V gene lost 2 bases and the J gene lost 8 bases, with 22 bases spanning the gap. The CDR3 totals 17 residues. DNA of the CDR3: TGTGCCAGCAGCTTAACCCCAGCGACCCACATAAGGGATGAGCAGTTCTTC. Translating it yields CASSLTPATHIRDEQFF.

This clonotype was detected only a few times. The chain couples TRBV28 to TRBJ2-5, with 7 bases that match TRBD2. With V trimmed by 3 bases and J by 4 bases, 5 bases remained unmatched. Germline V CDR1 and CDR2: MDHEN, SYDVKM. The CDR3 has 14 amino acids. As DNA, the CDR3 is TGTGCCAGCAGTTTGGCGGGAGAAGGAGAGACCCAGTACTTC. Protein sequence: CASSLAGEGETQYF.

The rearrangement links TRBV5-1 to TRBJ2-1; tentative D call: TRBD2 (6 bases). The CDR3 length is 15 residues. Trimming shortened V by 4 bases and J by 3 bases, and 14 bases separated the two germline ends. Looked up from germline, CDR1 is SGHRS and CDR2 is YFSETQ. CDR3 coding DNA: TGCGCCAGCAGCGTCCCGACGGGAGACTACAATGAGCAGTTCTTC. It yields the protein CASSVPTGDYNEQFF.

This clonotype was seen ten or more times. In DNA form, the CDR3 reads TGTGCCACCCGAAGGCTAGCGGGAGGGTTTGAGGCCTACGAGCAGTACTTC. Residues: CATRRLAGGFEAYEQYF. The rearrangement links TRBV15 to TRBJ2-7; 12 bases align to TRBD2. The CDR3 totals 17 residues. V lost 8 bases to trimming and J lost 2 bases; unmatched junction nucleotides: 13. Germline V gene lookup returns CDR1 LNHNV and CDR2 YYDKDF (reference sequence). Full variable domain (missing parts from reference TRBV15 and TRBJ2-7): DAMVIQNPRYQVTQFGKPVTLSCSQTLNHNVMYWYQQKSSQAPKLLFHYYDKDFNNEADTPDNFQSRRPNTSFCFLDIRSPGLGDTAMYLCATRRLAGGFEAYEQYFGPGTRLTVT.

This clonotype was counted between two and nine times. The rearrangement joins TRBV2 to TRBJ2-7, with D possibly being TRBD1 (5 bases). The V gene's germline CDR1 is SNHLY and CDR2 FYNNEI. The CDR3 is 13 amino acids. The V end lost 6 bases, the J end lost 3 bases, and 12 bases lay between the germline ends. The CDR3 DNA reads as TGTGCCAGCAGGGGAAGGGGCGGCTACGAGCAGTACTTC. Protein product: CASRGRGGYEQYF.

This clonotype occurred a few times. J is TRBJ1-4 and V is TRBV5-1; 8 positions match TRBD1. CDR1 is SGHRS, CDR2 YFSETQ, per germline. Losses at the gene ends were 6 bases for V and 4 bases for J; bases not matched to a gene: 8. The CDR3 has 15 amino acids. The CDR3 sequence is CASNLQGALNEKLFF. CDR3 DNA: TGCGCCAGCAATCTGCAGGGGGCGCTTAATGAAAAACTGTTTTTT.

This clonotype was counted a few times. The chain joins TRBV7-2 to TRBJ2-7, with 10 bases identical to TRBD2. V was pared by 5 bases and J by 1 base, with 5 bases of the junction left unmatched. The length of the CDR3 is 15 residues. The germline gives CDR1 SGHTA, CDR2 FQGNSA. CDR3 coding DNA: TGTGCCAGCAGCCCTAGCGGGGGTTATTCCTACGAGCAGTACTTC. This translates into CASSPSGGYSYEQYF.

This sequence joins TRBV15 and TRBJ2-7; 8 positions agree with TRBD2. CDR1 and CDR2 (germline): LNHNV, YYDKDF (reference sequence). J was trimmed by 0 bases and V by 1 base; bases with no gene match: 11. This CDR3 is built from 18 residues. The CDR3 nucleotides are TGTGCCACCAGCAGAGTAACAGCGGGAGAGCCCTACTCCTACGAGCAGTACTTC. This codes for CATSRVTAGEPYSYEQYF. The variable domain in full, completed from reference TRBV15 and TRBJ2-7, reads DAMVIQNPRYQVTQFGKPVTLSCSQTLNHNVMYWYQQKSSQAPKLLFHYYDKDFNNEADTPDNFQSRRPNTSFCFLDIRSPGLGDTAMYLCATSRVTAGEPYSYEQYFGPGTRLTVT.

The chain employs TRBV7-2 and TRBJ1-1, with D hard to call. Trimming removed 5 bases at V and 7 bases at J, with 14 bases between. The CDR3 has 13 amino acids. The germline V gene encodes CDR1 SGHTA and CDR2 FQGNSA. The chain's CDR3 is CASSPIEGGEAFF. Written as DNA, the CDR3 is TGTGCCAGCAGCCCGATAGAGGGAGGTGAAGCTTTCTTT.

This clonotype was seen ten or more times. The chain employs TRBV29-1 and TRBJ2-7, with 10 bases identical to TRBD1. There are 13 residues in the CDR3. With 5 bases clipped from V and 2 bases from J, the junction kept 3 bases outside the gene matches. Per the germline V gene, CDR1 is SQVTM and CDR2 is ANQGSEA. CDR3 protein: CSVRGTGAYEQYF. In DNA form, the CDR3 reads TGCAGCGTTCGCGGGACAGGGGCCTACGAGCAGTACTTC.

This clonotype was recorded at least ten times. J is TRBJ2-2 and V is TRBV24-1, with 7 bases aligning to TRBD1. Germline-derived CDR1 and CDR2 are KGHDR and SFDVKD. V was clipped by 4 bases and J by 2 bases; unmatched bases: 6. The CDR3 has 16 amino acids. In nucleotides, the CDR3 is TGTGCCACCAGTGACCGGGGACAGCTTAACACCGGGGAGCTGTTTTTT. Encoded protein: CATSDRGQLNTGELFF.

This rearrangement joins TRBV5-1 to TRBJ2-1; no reliable D call. Germline CDR1 SGHRS, CDR2 YFSETQ. V was trimmed by 6 bases and J by 0 bases, leaving 10 bases between them. The CDR3 sequence is 14 residues long. The CDR3 is CASTSLSSYNEQFF. CDR3 DNA sequence: TGCGCCAGCACATCACTAAGCTCCTACAATGAGCAGTTCTTC. The full variable domain, in which reference TRBV5-1 and TRBJ2-1 provide the parts outside the CDR3, is KAGVTQTPRYLIKTRGQQVTLSCSPISGHRSVSWYQQTPGQGLQFLFEYFSETQRNKGNFPGRFSGRQFSNSRSEMNVSTLELGDSALYLCASTSLSSYNEQFFGPGTRLTVL.

The rearrangement links TRBV6-2 or TRBV6-3 to TRBJ2-7; TRBD2 agrees at 9 bases. J was trimmed by 3 bases and V by 0 bases; bases with no gene match: 0. Germline V CDR1 and CDR2: MNHEY, SVGEGT. This CDR3 is built from 14 residues. This chain's CDR3 is CASSYSTSGYEQYF. CDR3 bases: TGTGCCAGCAGTTACTCGACTAGCGGCTACGAGCAGTACTTC.

The chain combines TRBV12-3 or TRBV12-4 with TRBJ2-1; possibly TRBD1 for D (5 bases). V gave up 7 bases and J gave up 9 bases, with 13 bases separating them. The CDR3 length is 12 residues. CDR3 protein: CASTPQGPEQFF. CDR3 bases: TGTGCCAGCACCCCCCAGGGTCCTGAGCAGTTCTTC.

This clonotype turned up a few times. The chain couples TRBV5-1 to TRBJ2-2; tentative D call: TRBD2 (5 bases). This CDR3 comprises 13 residues. Germline loops: CDR1 SGHRS, CDR2 YFSETQ. Trimming pared 0 bases from V and 8 bases from J, leaving 8 bases between. In DNA form, the CDR3 reads TGCGCCAGCAGCTTGGTGTTAGCGGGGGAGCTGTTTTTT. Its translation is CASSLVLAGELFF. Using reference TRBV5-1 and TRBJ2-2 for the parts outside the CDR3, the full variable domain is KAGVTQTPRYLIKTRGQQVTLSCSPISGHRSVSWYQQTPGQGLQFLFEYFSETQRNKGNFPGRFSGRQFSNSRSEMNVSTLELGDSALYLCASSLVLAGELFFGEGSRLTVL.

This clonotype was counted at least ten times. This chain joins TRBV29-1 and TRBJ1-1, with a tentative D call TRBD1 (6 bases). Germline V gives CDR1 SQVTM, CDR2 ANQGSEA. The CDR3 contains 13 residues. V was pared by 3 bases and J by 4 bases, with 12 bases between. The CDR3 DNA reads as TGCAGCGTTGATGGGGGGCGCGTCACTGAAGCTTTCTTT. Its protein is CSVDGGRVTEAFF.

The rearrangement joins TRBV20-1 to TRBJ2-1; D unclear. The CDR3 is 14 residues long. V lost 3 bases to trimming and J lost 1 base, with 10 bases between them. The germline V gene encodes CDR1 DFQATT and CDR2 SNEGSKA (reference sequence). In DNA form, the CDR3 reads TGCAGTGCTAGCTGGGATAGATCCTACAATGAGCAGTTCTTC. Protein: CSASWDRSYNEQFF.

This clonotype was recorded many times. The genes are TRBV28 and TRBJ2-5; 10 bases are a match to TRBD2. The CDR3 covers 17 residues. J lost 5 bases, V lost 6 bases, and 15 bases had no gene match. CDR1 and CDR2 from the germline V gene are MDHEN and SYDVKM. The CDR3 DNA sequence: TGTGCCAGCAGGCCACGGGCGCTAGCGGGAGTCCGTGAGACCCAGTACTTC. Its translation: CASRPRALAGVRETQYF.

This chain joins TRBV20-1 and TRBJ2-2; 8 bases agree with TRBD2. This CDR3 has 14 amino acids. Germline CDR1 and CDR2: DFQATT and SNEGSKA (reference sequence). The junction had 10 bases not matched to a gene; V was cut back by 6 bases and J by 7 bases. In DNA form, the CDR3 reads TGCAGTGCCCCCAGCGGGAGACGGGACGGGGAGCTGTTTTTT. Translated: CSAPSGRRDGELFF.

This clonotype came up a few times. The chain couples TRBV20-1 to TRBJ2-5; 8 bases align to TRBD1. This CDR3 comprises 16 residues. V trimming: 2 bases; J trimming: 10 bases; junction bases outside the gene matches: 18. From germline, CDR1 is DFQATT and CDR2 SNEGSKA (reference sequence). The CDR3 DNA sequence: TGCAGTGCTAGATATATCAGGGGGCATCCGGCTGAGGGCCAGTACTTC. Translation gives CSARYIRGHPAEGQYF.

This chain uses TRBV20-1 with TRBJ1-5; perhaps TRBD1 as D (5 bases). Germline V gene data show CDR1 as DFQATT and CDR2 as SNEGSKA (reference sequence). The CDR3 is 13 residues long. V was pared by 3 bases and J by 4 bases, with 10 bases between. Written as DNA, the CDR3 is TGCAGTGCTAGTCCCCCAGGGAATCAGCCCCAGCATTTT. Residues: CSASPPGNQPQHF.